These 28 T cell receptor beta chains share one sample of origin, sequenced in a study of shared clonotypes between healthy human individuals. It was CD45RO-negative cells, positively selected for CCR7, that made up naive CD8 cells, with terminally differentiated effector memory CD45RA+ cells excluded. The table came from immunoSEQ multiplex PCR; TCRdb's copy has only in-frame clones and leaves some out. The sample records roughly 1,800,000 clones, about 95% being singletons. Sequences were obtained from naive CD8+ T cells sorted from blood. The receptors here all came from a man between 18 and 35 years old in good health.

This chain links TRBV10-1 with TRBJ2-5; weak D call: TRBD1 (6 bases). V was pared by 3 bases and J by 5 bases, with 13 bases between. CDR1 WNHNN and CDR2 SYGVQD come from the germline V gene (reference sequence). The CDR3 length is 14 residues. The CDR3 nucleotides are TGCGCCAGCAGTGACAGGGGCATGGAGGAGACCCAGTACTTC. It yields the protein CASSDRGMEETQYF.

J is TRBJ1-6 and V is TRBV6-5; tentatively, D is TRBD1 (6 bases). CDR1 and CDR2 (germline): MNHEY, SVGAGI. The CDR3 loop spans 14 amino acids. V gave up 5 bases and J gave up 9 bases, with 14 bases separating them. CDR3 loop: CASSKQGGFSPLHF. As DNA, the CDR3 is TGTGCCAGCAGTAAACAGGGAGGATTTTCACCCCTCCACTTT.

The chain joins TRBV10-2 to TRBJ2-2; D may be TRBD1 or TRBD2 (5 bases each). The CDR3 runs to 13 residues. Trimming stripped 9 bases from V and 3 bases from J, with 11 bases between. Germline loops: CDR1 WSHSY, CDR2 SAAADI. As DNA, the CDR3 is TGCGCCAGGGGGGATAGTGACACCGGGGAGCTGTTTTTT. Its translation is CARGDSDTGELFF.

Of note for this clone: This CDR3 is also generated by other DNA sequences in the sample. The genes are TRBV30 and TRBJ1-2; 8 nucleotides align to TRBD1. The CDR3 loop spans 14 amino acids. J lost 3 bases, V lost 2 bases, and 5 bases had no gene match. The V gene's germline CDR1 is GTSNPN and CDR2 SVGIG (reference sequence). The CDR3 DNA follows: TGTGCCTGGAGTCCCAGGGGGCTGGACTATGGCTACACCTTC. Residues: CAWSPRGLDYGYTF.

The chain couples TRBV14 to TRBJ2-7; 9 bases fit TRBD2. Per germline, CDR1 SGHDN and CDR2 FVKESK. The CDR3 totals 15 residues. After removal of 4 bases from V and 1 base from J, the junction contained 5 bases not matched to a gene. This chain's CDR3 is CASSPKSGRSYEQYF. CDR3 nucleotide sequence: TGTGCCAGCAGCCCAAAGAGCGGGAGGTCCTACGAGCAGTACTTC.

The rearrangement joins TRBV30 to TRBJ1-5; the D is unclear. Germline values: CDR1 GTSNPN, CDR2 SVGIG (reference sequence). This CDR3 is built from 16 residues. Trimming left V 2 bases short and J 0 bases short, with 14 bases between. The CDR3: CAWSRSGYDSNQPQHF. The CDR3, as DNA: TGTGCCTGGAGTAGGTCAGGCTACGATAGCAATCAGCCCCAGCATTTT.

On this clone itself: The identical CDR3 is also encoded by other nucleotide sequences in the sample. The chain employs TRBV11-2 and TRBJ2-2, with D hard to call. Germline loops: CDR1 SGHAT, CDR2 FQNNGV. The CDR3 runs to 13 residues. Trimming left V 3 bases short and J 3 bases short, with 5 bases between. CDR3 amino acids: CASSFEDTGELFF. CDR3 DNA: TGTGCCAGCAGCTTTGAGGACACCGGGGAGCTGTTTTTT.

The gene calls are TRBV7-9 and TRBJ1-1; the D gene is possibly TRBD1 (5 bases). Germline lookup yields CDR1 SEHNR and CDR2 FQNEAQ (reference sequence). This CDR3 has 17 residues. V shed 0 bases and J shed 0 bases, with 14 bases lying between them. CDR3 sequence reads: CASSLAWGAAMNTEAFF. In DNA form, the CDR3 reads TGTGCCAGCAGCTTAGCGTGGGGCGCTGCGATGAACACTGAAGCTTTCTTT.

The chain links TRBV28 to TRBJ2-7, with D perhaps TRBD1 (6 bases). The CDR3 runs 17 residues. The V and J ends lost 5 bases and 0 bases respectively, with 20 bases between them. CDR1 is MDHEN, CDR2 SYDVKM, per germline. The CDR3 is CASSTIRWDKSSYEQYF. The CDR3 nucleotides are TGTGCCAGCAGTACCATTCGCTGGGACAAGAGCTCCTACGAGCAGTACTTC.

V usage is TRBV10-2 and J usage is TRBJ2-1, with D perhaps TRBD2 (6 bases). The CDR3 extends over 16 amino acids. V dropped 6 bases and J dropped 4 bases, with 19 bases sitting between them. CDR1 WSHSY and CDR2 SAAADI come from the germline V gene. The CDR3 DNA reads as TGCGCCAGCAGCGATCCTGACTCGGAGGGATACAATGAGCAGTTCTTC. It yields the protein CASSDPDSEGYNEQFF.

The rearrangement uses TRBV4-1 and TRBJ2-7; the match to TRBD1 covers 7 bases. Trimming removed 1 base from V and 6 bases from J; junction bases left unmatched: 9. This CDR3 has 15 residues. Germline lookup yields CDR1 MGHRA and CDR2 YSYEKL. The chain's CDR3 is CASSQVADRYSEQYF. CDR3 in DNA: TGCGCCAGCAGCCAAGTGGCGGACAGGTACTCCGAGCAGTACTTC.

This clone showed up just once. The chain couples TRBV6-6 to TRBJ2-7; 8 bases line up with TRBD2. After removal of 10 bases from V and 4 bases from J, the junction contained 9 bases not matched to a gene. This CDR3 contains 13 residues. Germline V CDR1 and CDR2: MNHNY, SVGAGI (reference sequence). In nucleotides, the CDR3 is TGTGCCACCCAGGCTCGGGAGGGTTACGAGCAGTACTTC. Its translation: CATQAREGYEQYF.

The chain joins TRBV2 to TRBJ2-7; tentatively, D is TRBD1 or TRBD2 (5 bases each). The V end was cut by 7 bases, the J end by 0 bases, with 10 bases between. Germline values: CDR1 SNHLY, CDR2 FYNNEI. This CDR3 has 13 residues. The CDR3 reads CASMGEGSYEQYF. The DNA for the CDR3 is TGTGCCAGCATGGGGGAAGGCTCCTACGAGCAGTACTTC.

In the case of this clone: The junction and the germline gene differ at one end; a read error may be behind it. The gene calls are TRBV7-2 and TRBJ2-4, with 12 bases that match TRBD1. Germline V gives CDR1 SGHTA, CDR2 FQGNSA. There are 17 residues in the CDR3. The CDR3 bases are TGTGCCAGCAGGACGGGGACAGGGGGCGTCCGAAAAACCATTCAGTACTTC. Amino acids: CASRTGTGGVRKTIQYF.

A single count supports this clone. CDR3: CSVDGLSGQGAYNEQFF. CDR3 nucleotides: TGCAGCGTTGATGGTTTATCGGGACAGGGGGCTTACAATGAGCAGTTCTTC. The chain carries TRBV29-1 and TRBJ2-1; TRBD1 aligns across 12 bases. The germline V gene has CDR1 SQVTM and CDR2 ANQGSEA. Unmatched junction bases numbered 10, after V lost 3 bases and J lost 4 bases. The CDR3 runs 17 residues.

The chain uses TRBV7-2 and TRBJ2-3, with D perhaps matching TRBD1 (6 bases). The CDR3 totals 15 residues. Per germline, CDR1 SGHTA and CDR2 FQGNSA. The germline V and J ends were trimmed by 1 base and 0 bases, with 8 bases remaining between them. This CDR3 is CASSLDRASTDTQYF. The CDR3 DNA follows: TGTGCCAGCAGCTTAGACAGGGCTAGCACAGATACGCAGTATTTT. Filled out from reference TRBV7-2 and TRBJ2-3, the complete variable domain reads GAGVSQSPSNKVTEKGKDVELRCDPISGHTALYWYRQSLGQGLEFLIYFQGNSAPDKSGLPSDRFSAERTGGSVSTLTIQRTQQEDSAVYLCASSLDRASTDTQYFGPGTRLTVL.

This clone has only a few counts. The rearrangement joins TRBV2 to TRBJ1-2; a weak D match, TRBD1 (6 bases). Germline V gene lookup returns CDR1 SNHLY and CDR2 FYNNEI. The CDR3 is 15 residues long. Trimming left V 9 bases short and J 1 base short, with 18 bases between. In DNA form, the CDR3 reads TGTGCCAGGATTACGGACGGCAGGGGTAACTATGGCTACACCTTC. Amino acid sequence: CARITDGRGNYGYTF.

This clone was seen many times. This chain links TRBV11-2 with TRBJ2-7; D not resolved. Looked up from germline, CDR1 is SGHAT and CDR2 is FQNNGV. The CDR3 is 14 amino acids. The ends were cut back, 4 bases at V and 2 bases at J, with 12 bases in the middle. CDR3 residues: CASSSFPAAYEQYF. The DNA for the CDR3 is TGTGCCAGCAGCTCCTTCCCGGCGGCCTACGAGCAGTACTTC.

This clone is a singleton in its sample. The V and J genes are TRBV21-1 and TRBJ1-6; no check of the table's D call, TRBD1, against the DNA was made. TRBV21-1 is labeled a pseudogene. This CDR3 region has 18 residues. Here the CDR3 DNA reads TGTGCCAGCAGCAAAAATGCCCCCGGGACACTGCATAATTCACCCCTCCACTTT. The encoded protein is CASSKNAPGTLHNSPLHF.

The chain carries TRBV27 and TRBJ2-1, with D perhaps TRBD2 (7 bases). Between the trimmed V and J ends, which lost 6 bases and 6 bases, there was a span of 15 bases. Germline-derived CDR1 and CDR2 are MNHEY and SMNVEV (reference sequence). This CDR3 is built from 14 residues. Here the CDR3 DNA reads TGTGCCAGCAGCCCGGGGGGCCTCCGCAATGAGCAGTTCTTC. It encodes CASSPGGLRNEQFF.

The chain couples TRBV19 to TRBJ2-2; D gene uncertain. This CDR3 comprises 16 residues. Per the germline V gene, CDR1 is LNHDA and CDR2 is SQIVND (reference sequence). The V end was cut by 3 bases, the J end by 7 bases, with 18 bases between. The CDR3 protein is CASSIGPGGGNGELFF. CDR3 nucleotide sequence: TGTGCCAGTAGTATTGGACCAGGCGGCGGCAACGGGGAGCTGTTTTTT.

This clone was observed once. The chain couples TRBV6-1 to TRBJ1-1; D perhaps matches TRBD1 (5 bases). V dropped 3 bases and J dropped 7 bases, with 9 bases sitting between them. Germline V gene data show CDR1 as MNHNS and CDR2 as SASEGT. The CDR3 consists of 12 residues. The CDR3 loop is CASSDPDNEAFF. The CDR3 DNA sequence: TGTGCCAGCAGTGACCCGGACAATGAAGCTTTCTTT.

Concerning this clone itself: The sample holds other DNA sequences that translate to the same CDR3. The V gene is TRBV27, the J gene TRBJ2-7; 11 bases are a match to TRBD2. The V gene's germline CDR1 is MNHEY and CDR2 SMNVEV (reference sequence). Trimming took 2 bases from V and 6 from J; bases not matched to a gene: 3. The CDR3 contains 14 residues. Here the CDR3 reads CASSLTSGSGEQYF. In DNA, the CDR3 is TGTGCCAGCAGTTTAACTAGCGGGAGTGGCGAGCAGTACTTC.

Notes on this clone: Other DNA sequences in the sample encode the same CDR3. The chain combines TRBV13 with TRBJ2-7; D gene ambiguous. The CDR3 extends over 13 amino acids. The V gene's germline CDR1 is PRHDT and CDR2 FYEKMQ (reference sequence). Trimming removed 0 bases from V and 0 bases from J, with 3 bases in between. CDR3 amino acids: CASSLGHSYEQYF. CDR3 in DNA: TGTGCCAGCAGCTTAGGCCACTCCTACGAGCAGTACTTC. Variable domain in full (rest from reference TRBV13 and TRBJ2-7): AAGVIQSPRHLIKEKRETATLKCYPIPRHDTVYWYQQGPGQDPQFLISFYEKMQSDKGSIPDRFSAQQFSDYHSELNMSSLELGDSALYFCASSLGHSYEQYFGPGTRLTVT.

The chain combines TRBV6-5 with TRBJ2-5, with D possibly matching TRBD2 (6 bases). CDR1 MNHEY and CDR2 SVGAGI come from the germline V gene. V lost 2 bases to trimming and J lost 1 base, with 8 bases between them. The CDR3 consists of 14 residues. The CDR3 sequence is CASSYRGTQETQYF. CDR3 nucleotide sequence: TGTGCCAGCAGTTACCGGGGGACCCAAGAGACCCAGTACTTC.

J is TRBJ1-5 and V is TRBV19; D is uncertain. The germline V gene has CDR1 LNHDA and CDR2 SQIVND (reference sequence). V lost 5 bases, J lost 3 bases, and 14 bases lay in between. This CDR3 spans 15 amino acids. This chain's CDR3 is CASSSLVAPNQPQHF. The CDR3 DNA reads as TGTGCCAGTAGTTCCCTAGTCGCTCCCAATCAGCCCCAGCATTTT. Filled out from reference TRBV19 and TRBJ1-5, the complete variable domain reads DGGITQSPKYLFRKEGQNVTLSCEQNLNHDAMYWYRQDPGQGLRLIYYSQIVNDFQKGDIAEGYSVSREKKESFPLTVTSAQKNPTAFYLCASSSLVAPNQPQHFGDGTRLSIL.

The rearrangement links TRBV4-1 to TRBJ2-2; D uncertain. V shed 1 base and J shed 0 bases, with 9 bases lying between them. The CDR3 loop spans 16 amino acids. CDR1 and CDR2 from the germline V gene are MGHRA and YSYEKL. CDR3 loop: CASSQVGRTNTGELFF. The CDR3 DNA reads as TGCGCCAGCAGCCAAGTTGGCAGAACGAACACCGGGGAGCTGTTTTTT.

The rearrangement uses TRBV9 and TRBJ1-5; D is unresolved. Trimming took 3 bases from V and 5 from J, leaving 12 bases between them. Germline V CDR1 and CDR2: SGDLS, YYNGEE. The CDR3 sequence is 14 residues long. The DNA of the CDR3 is TGTGCCAGCAGCGAGGGTCTCCCCTATCAGCCCCAGCATTTT. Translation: CASSEGLPYQPQHF.